Presented here are 27 T cell receptor beta chains from one specimen sequenced in a study of CD8 T cells in ankylosing spondylitis. TCRdb reprocessed the 5' RACE reads with MiXCR, giving one entry per CDR3 protein. Among about 150,000 distinct CDR3 sequences listed, around a third were seen once. Sequenced input: synovial fluid, either unsorted or a sorted T cell fraction (not recorded which). The origin of the receptors is a male donor with ankylosing spondylitis.

In this sample, this clonotype turned up once. This chain joins TRBV4-2 and TRBJ2-3, with D unclear. The length of the CDR3 is 15 residues. Germline CDR1 is LGHNA and CDR2 is YNFKEQ. Between the trimmed V and J ends, which lost 1 base and 0 bases, there was a span of 8 bases. The CDR3 DNA reads as TGTGCCAGCAGCCAAGTACGGGCTAGCACAGATACGCAGTATTTT. Amino acid sequence: CASSQVRASTDTQYF.

This clonotype was observed at least ten times. This chain uses TRBV18 with TRBJ1-6; perhaps TRBD1 as D (5 bases). V was cut by 3 bases and J by 6 bases, with 12 bases left in between. The germline gives CDR1 KGHSH, CDR2 LQKENI. The CDR3 consists of 15 residues. The CDR3 region has the DNA TGTGCCAGCTCACCTGGGGAAGGGGCTAATTCACCCCTCCACTTT. Protein sequence: CASSPGEGANSPLHF. The variable domain in full, with the rest retrieved from reference TRBV18 and TRBJ1-6, is NAGVMQNPRHLVRRRGQEARLRCSPMKGHSHVYWYRQLPEEGLKFMVYLQKENIIDESGMPKERFSAEFPKEGPSILRIQQVVRGDSAAYFCASSPGEGANSPLHFGNGTRLTVT.

This clonotype was seen repeatedly, ten times or more. J is TRBJ2-1 and V is TRBV18, with 7 bases matching TRBD1. Losses at the gene ends were 3 bases for V and 7 bases for J; bases not matched to a gene: 6. Per the germline V gene, CDR1 is KGHSH and CDR2 is LQKENI. The CDR3 spans 14 residues. The CDR3 sequence: CASSPRQGLNEQFF. CDR3 coding DNA: TGTGCCAGCTCACCCCGACAGGGTTTGAATGAGCAGTTCTTC.

V is TRBV25-1 and J is TRBJ2-7; TRBD1 agrees at 9 bases. Losses at the gene ends were 7 bases for V and 7 bases for J; bases not matched to a gene: 5. Germline V gene data show CDR1 as MGHDK and CDR2 as SYGVNS. The CDR3 totals 12 residues. For the CDR3, the DNA is TGTGCCAGCACCGGGACAGGGTGGGAGCAGTACTTC. It specifies CASTGTGWEQYF.

This chain connects TRBV7-3 to TRBJ2-3; D remains unclear. Trimming took 1 base from V and 1 from J, leaving 9 bases between them. Per the germline V gene, CDR1 is SGHTA and CDR2 is FQGTGA. CDR3 length: 15 amino acids. The CDR3 region has the DNA TGTGCCAGCAGCTTAAACCCCCGGGGCACAGATACGCAGTATTTT. Protein sequence: CASSLNPRGTDTQYF.

The chain carries TRBV7-2 and TRBJ1-4; 7 bases agree with TRBD1. The junction had 10 bases not matched to a gene; V was cut back by 2 bases and J by 7 bases. This CDR3 spans 16 amino acids. Germline CDR1 and CDR2: SGHTA and FQGNSA. The CDR3 coding sequence is TGTGCCAGCAGCTTACAAAGACAGGGCCGGGGTGAAAAACTGTTTTTT. Translation gives CASSLQRQGRGEKLFF. Supplemented by reference TRBV7-2 and TRBJ1-4, the full variable domain reads GAGVSQSPSNKVTEKGKDVELRCDPISGHTALYWYRQSLGQGLEFLIYFQGNSAPDKSGLPSDRFSAERTGGSVSTLTIQRTQQEDSAVYLCASSLQRQGRGEKLFFGSGTQLSVL.

J is TRBJ2-1 and V is TRBV4-3; 7 nucleotides align to TRBD2. This CDR3 contains 20 residues. V was clipped by 0 bases and J by 8 bases; unmatched bases: 22. From germline, CDR1 is LGHNA and CDR2 YSLEER. The CDR3 DNA reads TGCGCCAGCAGCCAAGATAGGTTAAGGGAAAGACTAGCTGGTCCCGATGAGCAGTTCTTC. It encodes CASSQDRLRERLAGPDEQFF.

In its sample, this clonotype was seen a few times. This rearrangement joins TRBV11-1 to TRBJ2-7; 9 nucleotides agree with TRBD1. J gave up 3 bases and V 1 base, and 13 bases lay outside the gene matches. Per germline, CDR1 SGHAT and CDR2 FQDESV (reference sequence). The CDR3 sequence is 18 residues long. The CDR3 region is CASSLGGGGDRVNYEQYF. CDR3 DNA sequence: TGTGCCAGCAGCTTAGGAGGGGGGGGGGACAGGGTCAACTACGAGCAGTACTTC.

This clonotype was found many times. The chain links TRBV10-3 to TRBJ2-1, with D unclear. Germline lookup yields CDR1 ENHRY and CDR2 SYGVKD. This CDR3 is built from 14 residues. With 2 bases removed from V and 1 base from J, the gap between germline ends came to 6 bases. DNA for the CDR3: TGTGCCATCAGTGAGGCAGATTCCTACAATGAGCAGTTCTTC. This sequence encodes CAISEADSYNEQFF.

The chain recombines TRBV28 with TRBJ1-5; D remains ambiguous. The CDR3 covers 17 residues. Trimming took off 4 bases at V and 5 bases at J, with 21 bases between the two ends. CDR1 and CDR2 from the germline V gene are MDHEN and SYDVKM. Here the CDR3 reads CASSSSATSTADQPQHF. The CDR3, as DNA: TGTGCCAGCAGTTCCTCCGCGACATCAACCGCTGATCAGCCCCAGCATTTT.

The J gene is TRBJ2-1, the V gene TRBV5-6; 8 bases match TRBD1. With 0 bases clipped from V and 4 bases from J, the junction kept 3 bases outside the gene matches. This CDR3 is built from 15 residues. The germline V gene has CDR1 SGHDT and CDR2 YYEEEE. CDR3 amino acids: CASSLAGGAYNEQFF. In nucleotides, the CDR3 is TGTGCCAGCAGCTTGGCAGGGGGCGCATACAATGAGCAGTTCTTC.

This clonotype came up many times. The chain recombines TRBV10-3 with TRBJ2-5; D remains unclear. V was shortened by 8 bases and J by 2 bases, with 15 bases between the two germline ends. The germline CDR1 and CDR2 sequences are ENHRY and SYGVKD. This CDR3 region has 14 residues. DNA of the CDR3: TGTGCCATCGGCCCTCAGCCTTCTCAAGAGACCCAGTACTTC. This codes for CAIGPQPSQETQYF.

This clonotype was seen just once. The chain's CDR3 is CATRVRGGSETQYF. The CDR3 nucleotides are TGTGCCACAAGGGTCAGGGGGGGATCAGAGACCCAGTACTTC. The chain employs TRBV7-2 and TRBJ2-5; tentatively, D is TRBD1 or TRBD2 (7 bases each). Trimming removed 10 bases at V and 4 bases at J, with 19 bases between. The CDR3 contains 14 residues. Germline CDR1 reads SGHTA; CDR2 reads FQGNSA.

This clonotype was seen a handful of times. This chain connects TRBV28 to TRBJ1-5; 11 nucleotides match TRBD1. After removal of 3 bases from V and 5 bases from J, the junction contained 6 bases not matched to a gene. The CDR3 sequence is 16 residues long. Germline V gene lookup returns CDR1 MDHEN and CDR2 SYDVKM. The CDR3 reads CASSLPGTGGYQPQHF. Written as DNA, the CDR3 is TGTGCCAGCAGTTTGCCCGGGACAGGGGGTTATCAGCCCCAGCATTTT.

The rearrangement joins TRBV3-1 to TRBJ2-7; D is unclear. The V gene's germline CDR1 is LGHDT and CDR2 YNNKEL (reference sequence). V lost 4 bases and J 7 bases, leaving 11 bases between the germline ends. CDR3 size: 12 residues. CDR3 amino acids: CASSLLLGEQYF. The CDR3 DNA reads TGTGCCAGCAGCCTCCTCTTGGGGGAGCAGTACTTC.

This clonotype showed up just a few times. The CDR3 loop is CASSQYRGIRARDNEQFF. For the CDR3, the DNA is TGTGCCAGCAGCCAATATCGGGGTATAAGGGCTCGGGACAATGAGCAGTTCTTC. The rearrangement joins TRBV3-1 to TRBJ2-1, with D perhaps matching TRBD2 (5 bases). The CDR3 is 18 residues long. Trimming took 2 bases from V and 5 from J, leaving 22 bases between them. Looked up from germline, CDR1 is LGHDT and CDR2 is YNNKEL (reference sequence).

The chain links TRBV20-1 to TRBJ2-5; no definite D call. There are 15 residues in the CDR3. The V and J ends lost 3 bases and 0 bases respectively, with 14 bases between them. Germline V lookup: CDR1 DFQATT, CDR2 SNEGSKA (reference sequence). CDR3 loop: CSARKNGLHQETQYF. The CDR3 bases are TGCAGTGCTAGGAAAAACGGGCTCCACCAAGAGACCCAGTACTTC.

In this sample, this clonotype turned up a few times. The chain carries TRBV12-3 or TRBV12-4 and TRBJ1-1; 8 bases fit TRBD1. This CDR3 contains 15 residues. The V segment lost 5 bases and the J segment 1 base; nucleotides outside the gene matches: 6. The CDR3 region has the DNA TGTGCCAGCAGTCCCGACAGGGGTCGGAACACTGAAGCTTTCTTT. This translates into CASSPDRGRNTEAFF.

The genes are TRBV25-1 and TRBJ2-5; 7 bases fit TRBD1. The V gene's germline CDR1 is MGHDK and CDR2 SYGVNS. V trimming: 6 bases; J trimming: 2 bases; junction bases outside the gene matches: 12. This CDR3 comprises 16 residues. CDR3 residues: CASSTDRLNLQETQYF. The CDR3 DNA reads TGTGCCAGCAGCACGGACAGGCTCAATCTACAAGAGACCCAGTACTTC. Supplemented by reference TRBV25-1 and TRBJ2-5, the full variable domain reads EADIYQTPRYLVIGTGKKITLECSQTMGHDKMYWYQQDPGMELHLIHYSYGVNSTEKGDLSSESTVSRIRTEHFPLTLESARPSHTSQYLCASSTDRLNLQETQYFGPGTRLLVL.

This chain joins TRBV6-6 and TRBJ1-2; D possibly corresponds to TRBD1 (6 bases). Deletions cut 7 bases from V and 2 bases from J, with 11 bases between. CDR1 and CDR2 from the germline V gene are MNHNY and SVGAGI (reference sequence). The CDR3 consists of 13 residues. The CDR3 reads CASTLGGNYGYTF. CDR3 sequence (DNA): TGTGCCAGCACCTTAGGGGGGAACTATGGCTACACCTTC.

The chain carries TRBV4-1 and TRBJ1-1; TRBD1 aligns across 7 bases. Germline assignment: CDR1 MGHRA and CDR2 YSYEKL. The CDR3 loop spans 15 amino acids. J gave up 5 bases and V 3 bases, and 9 bases lay outside the gene matches. CDR3 in DNA: TGCGCCAGCAGCCAGCGACACAGGGGTGAAACTGAAGCTTTCTTT. Translation: CASSQRHRGETEAFF.

The rearrangement uses TRBV4-1 and TRBJ2-2; weak D call: TRBD1 (8 bases). Germline CDR1 MGHRA, CDR2 YSYEKL. Deletions cut 5 bases from V and 5 bases from J, with 15 bases between. CDR3 length equals 15 residues. The CDR3 DNA reads as TGCGCCAGCAGCGCGCACAGGGGGGGGACCGGGGAGCTGTTTTTT. Its protein product is CASSAHRGGTGELFF.

The chain has TRBV7-6 and TRBJ1-5; a possible D gene is TRBD1 (5 bases). V gave up 4 bases and J gave up 0 bases, with 7 bases separating them. This CDR3 has 14 residues. The germline V gene has CDR1 SGHVS and CDR2 FNYEAQ. CDR3 nucleotides: TGTGCCAGCAGCTCCGGGACTAGCAATCAGCCCCAGCATTTT. Translated, it gives CASSSGTSNQPQHF.

This chain joins TRBV18 and TRBJ1-3, with D tentatively TRBD1 (5 bases). The CDR3 is made up of 15 amino acids. Germline-derived CDR1 and CDR2 are KGHSH and LQKENI. Trimming cost V 2 bases and J 2 bases, with 10 bases left between them. CDR3 protein: CASSPETGPGNTIYF. As DNA, the CDR3 is TGTGCCAGCTCACCAGAGACGGGGCCTGGAAACACCATATATTTT.

Many counts were recorded for this clonotype. The chain recombines TRBV28 with TRBJ2-1; D is uncertain. This CDR3 contains 15 residues. The V end lost 6 bases, the J end lost 2 bases, and 14 bases lay between the germline ends. From germline, CDR1 is MDHEN and CDR2 SYDVKM. CDR3 sequence: CASRDGAETYNEQFF. The DNA for the CDR3 is TGTGCCAGCAGGGACGGAGCTGAGACCTACAATGAGCAGTTCTTC.

The rearrangement uses TRBV6-2 or TRBV6-3 and TRBJ2-5, with 9 nucleotides matching TRBD2. In germline, CDR1 is MNHEY, CDR2 SVGEGT. The CDR3 has 15 residues. The V gene end was trimmed by 7 bases and the J gene end by 4 bases; junction bases not matched to a gene: 10. CDR3 nucleotides: TGTGCCAGCAAGCGGTCCGCGGGAGGGGGAGAGACCCAGTACTTC. Translated: CASKRSAGGGETQYF.

The rearrangement joins TRBV10-3 to TRBJ2-5; weak D call: TRBD1 (6 bases). The V end lost 0 bases, the J end lost 7 bases, and 12 bases lay between the germline ends. CDR1 is ENHRY and CDR2 is SYGVKD in the germline V gene. The CDR3 has 14 residues. The CDR3 nucleotides read TGTGCCATCAGTGAGTCGACAGGCATTTTGACCCAGTACTTC. It yields the protein CAISESTGILTQYF.